What follows are 16 T cell receptor beta chains derived from one specimen sequenced in a study of T cells after posttransplantation cyclophosphamide. Profiled with immunoSEQ multiplex PCR; TCRdb holds only in-frame clones, not every one. The sample yields approximately 32,000 clones, roughly 90% seen once. Sample: PBMCs. The receptors stem from a woman aged 40 to 55 with a blood cancer, CMV-positive, and with a related stem cell donor.

This clone was detected only once. The chain has TRBV29-1 and TRBJ2-5; the D gene is possibly TRBD1 (5 bases). Between the trimmed V and J ends, which lost 2 bases and 5 bases, there was a span of 9 bases. CDR1 is SQVTM and CDR2 is ANQGSEA in the germline V gene. There are 12 residues in the CDR3. This chain's CDR3 is CSVEKGPETQYF. CDR3 DNA sequence: TGCAGCGTTGAAAAGGGGCCGGAGACCCAGTACTTC.

The rearrangement links TRBV18 to TRBJ1-1, with TRBD1 matching 9 bases. V gave up 9 bases and J gave up 3 bases; unmatched junction bases: 8. Germline CDR1 is KGHSH and CDR2 is LQKENI. The CDR3 totals 14 residues. The CDR3 nucleotides read TGTGCCAGTAAGCTTGGACAGGGGTACACTGAAGCTTTCTTT. This translates into CASKLGQGYTEAFF.

The count of this clone is one. The chain employs TRBV5-1 and TRBJ1-6, with D uncertain. The CDR3 loop spans 15 amino acids. The V end lost 0 bases, the J end lost 7 bases, and 11 bases lay between the germline ends. Germline values: CDR1 SGHRS, CDR2 YFSETQ. This chain's CDR3 is CASSLGEGSNSPLHF. CDR3 nucleotide sequence: TGCGCCAGCAGCTTGGGAGAGGGTTCGAATTCACCCCTCCACTTT. The entire variable domain, with the rest obtained from reference TRBV5-1 and TRBJ1-6, is as follows: KAGVTQTPRYLIKTRGQQVTLSCSPISGHRSVSWYQQTPGQGLQFLFEYFSETQRNKGNFPGRFSGRQFSNSRSEMNVSTLELGDSALYLCASSLGEGSNSPLHFGNGTRLTVT.

The chain uses TRBV27 and TRBJ2-6; the D gene is possibly TRBD1 (6 bases). Trimming took 8 bases from V and 0 from J, leaving 17 bases between them. Per germline, CDR1 MNHEY and CDR2 SMNVEV (reference sequence). The CDR3 consists of 17 residues. The CDR3 sequence: CASAPTGSYSGANVLTF. The CDR3 coding sequence is TGTGCCAGCGCCCCTACAGGGTCCTACTCTGGGGCCAACGTCCTGACTTTC.

The chain recombines TRBV7-2 with TRBJ2-2; 7 bases line up with TRBD2. The V gene end was trimmed by 4 bases and the J gene end by 0 bases; junction bases not matched to a gene: 5. The CDR3 is 16 residues long. Germline V lookup: CDR1 SGHTA, CDR2 FQGNSA. The CDR3 is CASSYRRGANTGELFF. For the CDR3, the DNA is TGTGCCAGCAGCTACAGACGGGGGGCGAACACCGGGGAGCTGTTTTTT.

This clone showed up just once. This sequence joins TRBV18 and TRBJ2-3; tentatively, D is TRBD2 (6 bases). From germline, CDR1 is KGHSH and CDR2 LQKENI. The CDR3 runs 15 residues. Trimming pared 4 bases from V and 6 bases from J, leaving 17 bases between. The CDR3 coding sequence is TGTGCCAGCTCACGTGGAGGGACGGGGTTGGATACGCAGTATTTT. Translating it yields CASSRGGTGLDTQYF.

The chain combines TRBV25-1 with TRBJ1-5; weak D call: TRBD1 (6 bases). CDR1 MGHDK and CDR2 SYGVNS come from the germline V gene. V was trimmed by 4 bases and J by 2 bases, leaving 6 bases between them. The CDR3 contains 13 residues. The CDR3 DNA sequence: TGTGCCAGCAGTGGACAGGGCAATCAGCCCCAGCATTTT. Its protein product is CASSGQGNQPQHF.

This clone was seen a handful of times. V and J are TRBV12-5 and TRBJ2-1, with D perhaps TRBD1 (6 bases). The germline V gene encodes CDR1 LGHNT and CDR2 FRNRAP. Deletions cut 5 bases from V and 10 bases from J, with 18 bases between. The CDR3 runs 14 residues. The CDR3 DNA reads as TGTGCTAGTGGTCCGTCCCCAACAGGGCCAGAGCAGTTCTTC. It encodes CASGPSPTGPEQFF.

The chain employs TRBV7-3 and TRBJ2-5; D possibly corresponds to TRBD2 (6 bases). Per germline, CDR1 SGHTA and CDR2 FQGTGA. This CDR3 is 14 amino acids long. Trimming took 2 bases from V and 3 from J, leaving 10 bases between them. CDR3 protein: CASSLQAGKETQYF. The DNA of the CDR3 is TGTGCCAGCAGCTTACAGGCGGGGAAAGAGACCCAGTACTTC.

The chain combines TRBV6-6 with TRBJ1-2; D not resolved. The CDR3 contains 14 residues. V was clipped by 1 base and J by 4 bases, with 10 bases between them. The germline V gene encodes CDR1 MNHNY and CDR2 SVGAGI (reference sequence). The CDR3 DNA reads TGTGCCAGCAGTTACTTCGGAGAAAGCTATGGCTACACCTTC. It translates to CASSYFGESYGYTF.

The rearrangement links TRBV9 to TRBJ2-5; 9 bases match TRBD1. This CDR3 comprises 16 residues. With V trimmed by 3 bases and J by 5 bases, 11 bases remained unmatched. Per germline, CDR1 SGDLS and CDR2 YYNGEE. DNA for the CDR3: TGTGCCAGCAGCGCCCACGAGGGACAGGGTCTGGAGACCCAGTACTTC. Its translation: CASSAHEGQGLETQYF. Based on the CDR3 plus reference TRBV9 and TRBJ2-5, the full variable domain is DSGVTQTPKHLITATGQRVTLRCSPRSGDLSVYWYQQSLDQGLQFLIQYYNGEERAKGNILERFSAQQFPDLHSELNLSSLELGDSALYFCASSAHEGQGLETQYFGPGTRLLVL.

The chain uses TRBV6-5 and TRBJ2-1; D not resolved. This CDR3 is built from 14 residues. V dropped 5 bases and J dropped 3 bases, with 11 bases sitting between them. CDR1 MNHEY and CDR2 SVGAGI come from the germline V gene. The CDR3 loop is CASSETEIYNEQFF. Here the CDR3 DNA reads TGTGCCAGCAGTGAAACGGAGATCTACAATGAGCAGTTCTTC.

V gene TRBV11-1 combines with J gene TRBJ2-1, with a tentative D call TRBD2 (5 bases). V shed 5 bases and J shed 1 base, with 9 bases lying between them. The germline gives CDR1 SGHAT, CDR2 FQDESV (reference sequence). The CDR3 is 14 residues long. The chain's CDR3 is CASSPDYSYNEQFF. In DNA form, the CDR3 reads TGTGCCAGCAGCCCCGACTATTCCTACAATGAGCAGTTCTTC. Full variable domain (outside the CDR3, taken from reference TRBV11-1 and TRBJ2-1): EAEVAQSPRYKITEKSQAVAFWCDPISGHATLYWYRQILGQGPELLVQFQDESVVDDSQLPKDRFSAERLKGVDSTLKIQPAELGDSAMYLCASSPDYSYNEQFFGPGTRLTVL.

The gene calls are TRBV18 and TRBJ2-5, with 8 bases lining up with TRBD2. V was pared by 3 bases and J by 4 bases, with 4 bases of the junction left unmatched. This CDR3 is 14 amino acids long. Germline V gene sequence: CDR1 KGHSH, CDR2 LQKENI. For the CDR3, the DNA is TGTGCCAGCTCACCCGGCGGGGGGATAGAGACCCAGTACTTC. Protein: CASSPGGGIETQYF. The whole variable domain, filled in from reference TRBV18 and TRBJ2-5, reads NAGVMQNPRHLVRRRGQEARLRCSPMKGHSHVYWYRQLPEEGLKFMVYLQKENIIDESGMPKERFSAEFPKEGPSILRIQQVVRGDSAAYFCASSPGGGIETQYFGPGTRLLVL.

The chain joins TRBV4-1 to TRBJ2-2; 7 bases map to TRBD1. Germline V gene data show CDR1 as MGHRA and CDR2 as YSYEKL. This CDR3 comprises 15 residues. V was pared by 4 bases and J by 6 bases, with 8 bases of the junction left unmatched. CDR3 amino acids: CASSPQGKVAGELFF. CDR3 coding DNA: TGCGCCAGCAGCCCACAGGGGAAGGTAGCCGGGGAGCTGTTTTTT.

This clone has only one observation. The chain couples TRBV7-9 to TRBJ2-1; D gene ambiguous. V dropped 5 bases and J dropped 7 bases, with 18 bases sitting between them. The germline V gene encodes CDR1 SEHNR and CDR2 FQNEAQ (reference sequence). The CDR3 is made up of 15 amino acids. In DNA, the CDR3 is TGTGCCAGCAGCCGACTTAGTGGCCGGAATAATGAGCAGTTCTTC. Translation: CASSRLSGRNNEQFF.